One sample yielded the 27 T cell receptor beta chains listed below, sequenced in a study of blood T cell repertoires in COVID-19 (TCRdb year 2020). Libraries were prepared through the immunoSEQ multiplex PCR assay. TCRdb mirrors the immuneACCESS table, restricted to in-frame sequences. Some clones are absent from its copies; in checked studies, under half trace to an unresolved V gene, and the reason for the others is unknown. This sample lists about 150,000 clones; roughly nine tenths were detected once. Together, the top ten hold around 16% of the sample. The source material was peripheral blood. Source of these receptors: a woman between 35 and 50 years old with acute or convalescent COVID-19.

The V gene is TRBV4-1, the J gene TRBJ1-1; D is undetermined. Germline assignment: CDR1 MGHRA and CDR2 YSYEKL. This CDR3 contains 16 residues. The ends were cut back, 0 bases at V and 1 base at J, with 12 bases in the middle. CDR3 nucleotides: TGCGCCAGCAGCCAAGAGCCCCCTCCGGGGAACACTGAAGCTTTCTTT. Its protein is CASSQEPPPGNTEAFF.

This sequence joins TRBV11-3 and TRBJ2-1, with 11 bases aligning to TRBD2. There are 15 residues in the CDR3. J gave up 9 bases and V 5 bases, and 9 bases lay outside the gene matches. Looked up from germline, CDR1 is SGHNT and CDR2 is YENEEA. CDR3 sequence (DNA): TGTGCCAGCAGCCCCGATAGCGGGGGGGCGGGTGAGCAGTTCTTC. Encoded protein: CASSPDSGGAGEQFF.

The chain recombines TRBV5-1 with TRBJ2-4, with 8 bases fitting TRBD2. CDR3 length: 13 amino acids. V trimming: 8 bases; J trimming: 13 bases; junction bases outside the gene matches: 14. Germline values: CDR1 SGHRS, CDR2 YFSETQ. Here the CDR3 DNA reads TGCGCCAGGCGACCTCCGGGGGGGCGAGAACAGTACTTC. It is translated as CARRPPGGREQYF. Full variable domain (missing parts from reference TRBV5-1 and TRBJ2-4): KAGVTQTPRYLIKTRGQQVTLSCSPISGHRSVSWYQQTPGQGLQFLFEYFSETQRNKGNFPGRFSGRQFSNSRSEMNVSTLELGDSALYLCARRPPGGREQYFGAGTRLSVL.

A single count supports this clone. The CDR3 DNA reads TGTGCCAGTAGCCGGGACAGGCAAGAGACCCAGTACTTC. Translated: CASSRDRQETQYF. The rearrangement joins TRBV19 to TRBJ2-5; 8 bases match TRBD1. This CDR3 spans 13 amino acids. Germline CDR1 is LNHDA and CDR2 is SQIVND (reference sequence). V was clipped by 6 bases and J by 2 bases; unmatched bases: 2.

The gene calls are TRBV6-6 and TRBJ1-5; 8 bases are a match to TRBD1. The CDR3 covers 19 residues. CDR1 MNHNY and CDR2 SVGAGI come from the germline V gene (reference sequence). Trimming removed 5 bases from V and 1 base from J; junction bases left unmatched: 16. The CDR3 sequence is CASSPDQYRGRMSNQPQHF. The CDR3 nucleotides read TGTGCCAGCAGTCCGGATCAATACAGGGGGAGGATGAGCAATCAGCCCCAGCATTTT.

The rearrangement joins TRBV13 to TRBJ2-6; TRBD1 agrees at 11 bases. V lost 2 bases to trimming and J lost 6 bases; unmatched junction nucleotides: 18. This CDR3 contains 21 residues. The germline V gene encodes CDR1 PRHDT and CDR2 FYEKMQ (reference sequence). CDR3 amino acids: CASSLTRSGTGGDLAANVLTF. CDR3 nucleotide sequence: TGTGCCAGCAGCTTAACGCGTTCCGGGACAGGGGGAGATCTGGCGGCCAACGTCCTGACTTTC. The full variable domain, with the rest looked up from reference TRBV13 and TRBJ2-6, is AAGVIQSPRHLIKEKRETATLKCYPIPRHDTVYWYQQGPGQDPQFLISFYEKMQSDKGSIPDRFSAQQFSDYHSELNMSSLELGDSALYFCASSLTRSGTGGDLAANVLTFGAGSRLTVL.

The chain couples TRBV10-1 to TRBJ2-1, with 7 positions matching TRBD1. This CDR3 comprises 16 residues. Germline V gene lookup returns CDR1 WNHNN and CDR2 SYGVQD (reference sequence). Losses at the gene ends were 0 bases for V and 1 base for J; bases not matched to a gene: 3. In DNA, the CDR3 is TGCGCCAGCAGTGAGTCGGCGACAGGGTCCTACAATGAGCAGTTCTTC. It translates to CASSESATGSYNEQFF.

The chain joins TRBV30 to TRBJ2-5, with D perhaps matching TRBD1 (6 bases). Germline CDR1 reads GTSNPN; CDR2 reads SVGIG (reference sequence). This CDR3 contains 14 residues. V was cut by 3 bases and J by 7 bases, with 18 bases left in between. CDR3 nucleotides: TGTGCCTGGAGAGGCAGGGGTTCGGTTGGGACCCAGTACTTC. Translating it yields CAWRGRGSVGTQYF.

This clone occurred once. The V call is TRBV6-5, the J call TRBJ2-1, with 7 nucleotides matching TRBD2. The CDR3 has 14 residues. Germline lookup yields CDR1 MNHEY and CDR2 SVGAGI. The trim removed 7 bases at V and 0 bases at J, leaving 3 bases unmatched. CDR3 region: CASNSGYSYNEQFF. CDR3 bases: TGTGCCAGCAATAGCGGGTACTCCTACAATGAGCAGTTCTTC.

This chain connects TRBV4-1 to TRBJ1-5; 7 positions agree with TRBD1. Germline CDR1 and CDR2: MGHRA and YSYEKL. This CDR3 has 19 amino acids. V was pared by 4 bases and J by 0 bases, with 15 bases of the junction left unmatched. CDR3 nucleotides: TGCGCCAGCAGCCGTCGGGACAGCTTAACAGGGTTTAGCAATCAGCCCCAGCATTTT. This translates into CASSRRDSLTGFSNQPQHF.

This clone was recorded only once. The V gene is TRBV7-3, the J gene TRBJ2-5; 9 bases map to TRBD1. The CDR3 length is 14 residues. Germline V gene data show CDR1 as SGHTA and CDR2 as FQGTGA. Trimming at V came to 5 bases and at J to 5 bases, leaving 6 bases not matched to a gene. The CDR3 bases are TGTGCCAGCAGCCCATTCGGACAGGGGGAGACCCAGTACTTC. It codes for CASSPFGQGETQYF.

J is TRBJ1-1 and V is TRBV11-2; no clear D. The CDR3 has 15 amino acids. Trimming pared 5 bases from V and 0 bases from J, leaving 13 bases between. Per the germline V gene, CDR1 is SGHAT and CDR2 is FQNNGV. Written as DNA, the CDR3 is TGTGCCAGCAGCGAAAATTCGAGAATGAACACTGAAGCTTTCTTT. Protein sequence: CASSENSRMNTEAFF.

V usage is TRBV24-1 and J usage is TRBJ2-2, with 9 bases aligning to TRBD1. The CDR3 is made up of 14 amino acids. Germline V gene sequence: CDR1 KGHDR, CDR2 SFDVKD. V dropped 12 bases and J dropped 5; count of bases not matched to a gene: 9. As DNA, the CDR3 is TGTGCCGCGGGACGGACAGGGGCTACCGGGGAGCTGTTTTTT. This gives the protein CAAGRTGATGELFF.

The J gene is TRBJ2-2, the V gene TRBV6-1, with 8 bases fitting TRBD2. Germline assignment: CDR1 MNHNS and CDR2 SASEGT. Trimming at V came to 0 bases and at J to 3 bases, leaving 9 bases not matched to a gene. CDR3 size: 18 residues. This chain's CDR3 is CASSEAIGGALYTGELFF. The CDR3 bases are TGTGCCAGCAGTGAAGCCATCGGGGGGGCCTTATACACCGGGGAGCTGTTTTTT.

The V gene is TRBV5-1, the J gene TRBJ1-3, with 8 positions matching TRBD1. Per the germline V gene, CDR1 is SGHRS and CDR2 is YFSETQ. The CDR3 covers 15 residues. The trim removed 4 bases at V and 4 bases at J, leaving 7 bases unmatched. The CDR3 here is CASSPGQGSGNTIYF. For the CDR3, the DNA is TGCGCCAGCAGCCCCGGACAGGGATCCGGAAACACCATATATTTT. The full variable domain, its missing parts supplied by reference TRBV5-1 and TRBJ1-3, is KAGVTQTPRYLIKTRGQQVTLSCSPISGHRSVSWYQQTPGQGLQFLFEYFSETQRNKGNFPGRFSGRQFSNSRSEMNVSTLELGDSALYLCASSPGQGSGNTIYFGEGSWLTVV.

This sequence joins TRBV7-8 and TRBJ1-1, with D possibly being TRBD1 (5 bases). The CDR3 sequence is 15 residues long. In germline, CDR1 is SGHVS, CDR2 FQNEAQ. V gave up 4 bases and J gave up 0 bases, with 12 bases separating them. CDR3 nucleotide sequence: TGTGCCAGCAGCTCCAAGACAGAATTGAACACTGAAGCTTTCTTT. Translating it yields CASSSKTELNTEAFF.

This chain joins TRBV3-1 (or the pseudogene TRBV3-2) and TRBJ2-7; D unresolved. The CDR3 extends over 12 amino acids. CDR1 and CDR2 (germline): LGHDT, YNNKEL (reference sequence). Trimming removed 1 base from V and 3 bases from J, with 4 bases in between. CDR3 sequence: CASSQVRYEQYF. The CDR3, as DNA: TGTGCCAGCAGCCAAGTCCGCTACGAGCAGTACTTC.

DNA for the CDR3: TGTGCCACCAGTGATCCCGGGACAGGGGTGAACACCGGGGAGCTGTTTTTT. The encoded protein is CATSDPGTGVNTGELFF. The chain is built from TRBV24-1 and TRBJ2-2, with 10 bases that match TRBD1. Looked up from germline, CDR1 is KGHDR and CDR2 is SFDVKD. The CDR3 spans 17 residues. J lost 1 base, V lost 3 bases, and 4 bases had no gene match.

This clone has just a few counts. CDR3 in amino acids: CASSEAPPSSYNSPLHF. Here the CDR3 DNA reads TGTGCCAGCAGTGAAGCGCCCCCGAGCTCCTATAATTCACCCCTCCACTTT. The rearrangement joins TRBV2 to TRBJ1-6; D gene ambiguous. The CDR3 sequence is 17 residues long. Germline CDR1 reads SNHLY; CDR2 reads FYNNEI. V gave up 0 bases and J gave up 0 bases, with 9 bases separating them.

This chain uses TRBV4-1 with TRBJ1-4; maybe TRBD1 (6 bases). This CDR3 is 17 amino acids long. Germline values: CDR1 MGHRA, CDR2 YSYEKL. V lost 0 bases and J lost 8, with 19 bases in between. Here the CDR3 reads CASSQEGSRAGEEKLFF. CDR3 nucleotides: TGCGCCAGCAGCCAAGAAGGGTCTAGGGCAGGGGAAGAAAAACTGTTTTTT.

The V call is TRBV9, the J call TRBJ1-4; TRBD1 might be the D (5 bases). Germline CDR1 and CDR2: SGDLS and YYNGEE. Trimming removed 3 bases at V and 4 bases at J, with 13 bases between. This CDR3 is 15 amino acids long. For the CDR3, the DNA is TGTGCCAGCAGCGCCTCTGACAGAAATAATGAAAAACTGTTTTTT. Residues: CASSASDRNNEKLFF.

This chain connects TRBV11-3 to TRBJ2-7; a possible D gene is TRBD2 (6 bases). The CDR3 has 15 amino acids. V was trimmed by 4 bases and J by 5 bases, leaving 18 bases between them. CDR1 is SGHNT and CDR2 is YENEEA in the germline V gene. The CDR3 nucleotides are TGTGCCAGCAGCTCCACGGGAGCTGGAGCCCACGAGCAGTACTTC. It yields the protein CASSSTGAGAHEQYF.

The chain links TRBV5-1 to TRBJ2-6; D not resolved. CDR3 size: 17 residues. The germline CDR1 and CDR2 sequences are SGHRS and YFSETQ. V lost 2 bases and J lost 0, with 12 bases in between. This chain's CDR3 is CASSFRHNISGANVLTF. DNA for the CDR3: TGCGCCAGCAGCTTTAGACATAATATCTCTGGGGCCAACGTCCTGACTTTC.

V usage is TRBV6-5 and J usage is TRBJ1-6, with 8 bases matching TRBD1. V lost 4 bases to trimming and J lost 14 bases; unmatched junction nucleotides: 10. The CDR3 runs to 14 residues. CDR1 MNHEY and CDR2 SVGAGI come from the germline V gene. The CDR3 sequence is CASSFSTGDSALHF. The CDR3 nucleotides read TGTGCCAGCAGTTTCTCGACAGGGGATTCGGCCCTCCACTTT.

This clone was seen a single time. V is TRBV24-1 and J is TRBJ2-1; TRBD1 aligns across 12 bases. From germline, CDR1 is KGHDR and CDR2 SFDVKD. V shed 1 base and J 7 bases; nucleotides not matched to a gene: 7. This CDR3 region has 17 residues. Here the CDR3 reads CATSDFPGQGAGNEQFF. The CDR3, as DNA: TGTGCCACCAGTGATTTCCCGGGACAGGGGGCTGGGAATGAGCAGTTCTTC.

V usage is TRBV6-5 and J usage is TRBJ2-7; D is unresolved. V lost 6 bases and J lost 4, with 13 bases in between. CDR3 length: 13 amino acids. Germline-derived CDR1 and CDR2 are MNHEY and SVGAGI. DNA for the CDR3: TGTGCCAGCAGCAAGGTGTTCGGGTACGAGCAGTACTTC. Its translation: CASSKVFGYEQYF.

This clone appeared once. The chain links TRBV12-3 or TRBV12-4 to TRBJ1-2; D not resolved. Trimming left V 3 bases short and J 5 bases short, with 7 bases between. There are 12 residues in the CDR3. As DNA, the CDR3 is TGTGCCAGCAGTTTCCGACAATATGGCTACACCTTC. This sequence encodes CASSFRQYGYTF.